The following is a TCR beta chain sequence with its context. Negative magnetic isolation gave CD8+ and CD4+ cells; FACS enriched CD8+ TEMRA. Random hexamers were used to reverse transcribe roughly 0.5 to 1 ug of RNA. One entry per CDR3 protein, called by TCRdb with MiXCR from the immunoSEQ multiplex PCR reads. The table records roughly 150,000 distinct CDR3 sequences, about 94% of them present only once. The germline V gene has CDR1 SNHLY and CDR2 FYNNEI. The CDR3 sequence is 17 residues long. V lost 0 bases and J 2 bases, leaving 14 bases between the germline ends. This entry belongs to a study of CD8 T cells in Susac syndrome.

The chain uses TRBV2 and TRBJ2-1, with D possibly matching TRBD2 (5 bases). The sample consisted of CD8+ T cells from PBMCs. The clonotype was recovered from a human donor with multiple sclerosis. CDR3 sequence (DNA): TGTGCCAGCAGTGAAGCGTCTACGTCTAGCCCCTACAATGAGCAGTTCTTC. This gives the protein CASSEASTSSPYNEQFF. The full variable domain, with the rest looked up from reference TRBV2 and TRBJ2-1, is EPEVTQTPSHQVTQMGQEVILRCVPISNHLYFYWYRQILGQKVEFLVSFYNNEISEKSEIFDDQFSVERPDGSNFTLKIRSTKLEDSAMYFCASSEASTSSPYNEQFFGPGTRLTVL.